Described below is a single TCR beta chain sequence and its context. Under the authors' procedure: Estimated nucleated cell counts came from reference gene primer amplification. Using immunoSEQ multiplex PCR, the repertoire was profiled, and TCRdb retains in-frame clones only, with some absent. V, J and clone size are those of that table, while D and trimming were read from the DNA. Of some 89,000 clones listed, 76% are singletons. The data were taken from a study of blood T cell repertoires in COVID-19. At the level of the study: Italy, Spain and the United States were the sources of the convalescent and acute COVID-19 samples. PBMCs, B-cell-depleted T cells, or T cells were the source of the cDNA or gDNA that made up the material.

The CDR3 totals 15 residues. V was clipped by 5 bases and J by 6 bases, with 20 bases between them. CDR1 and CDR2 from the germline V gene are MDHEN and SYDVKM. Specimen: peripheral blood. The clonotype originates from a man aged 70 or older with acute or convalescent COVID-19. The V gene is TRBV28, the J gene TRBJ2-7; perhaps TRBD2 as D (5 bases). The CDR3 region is CASSPTRTGFGEQYF. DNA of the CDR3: TGTGCCAGCAGTCCCACTAGGACTGGGTTCGGCGAGCAGTACTTC.